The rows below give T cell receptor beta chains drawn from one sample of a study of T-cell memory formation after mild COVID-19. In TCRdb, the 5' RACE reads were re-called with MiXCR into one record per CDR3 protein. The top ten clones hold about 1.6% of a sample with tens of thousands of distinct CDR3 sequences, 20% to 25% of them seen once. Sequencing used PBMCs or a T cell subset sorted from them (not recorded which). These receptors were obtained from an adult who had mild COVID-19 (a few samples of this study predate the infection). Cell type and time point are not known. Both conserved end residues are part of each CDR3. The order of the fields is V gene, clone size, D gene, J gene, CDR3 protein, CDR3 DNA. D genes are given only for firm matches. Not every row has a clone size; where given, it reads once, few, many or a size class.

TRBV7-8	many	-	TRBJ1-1	CASSLRVGNTEAFF	TGTGCCAGCAGCTTAAGGGTAGGAAACACTGAAGCTTTCTTT
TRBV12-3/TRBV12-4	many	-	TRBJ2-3	CASSLRMGTDTQYF	TGTGCCAGCAGTTTACGTATGGGCACAGATACGCAGTATTTT
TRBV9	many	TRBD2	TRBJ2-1	CASSPRGVGGKGNEQFF	TGTGCCAGCAGCCCCCGAGGCGTGGGGGGGAAGGGGAATGAGCAGTTCTTC
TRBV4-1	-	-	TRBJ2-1	CASSTGDWGQFF	TGCGCCAGCAGCACCGGGGATTGGGGGCAGTTCTTC
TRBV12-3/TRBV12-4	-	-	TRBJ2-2	CASSPRNTGELFF	TGTGCCAGCAGCCCGAGGAACACCGGGGAGCTGTTTTTT
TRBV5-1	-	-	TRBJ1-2	CASSGPRGANYGYTF	TGCGCCAGCAGTGGTCCCAGAGGAGCTAACTATGGCTACACCTTC
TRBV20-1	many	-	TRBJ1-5	CSARSVSNQPQHF	TGCAGTGCTAGATCCGTAAGCAATCAGCCCCAGCATTTT
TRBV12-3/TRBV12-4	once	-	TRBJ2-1	CASSETESYNEQFF	TGTGCCAGCAGCGAGACAGAGTCCTACAATGAGCAGTTCTTC
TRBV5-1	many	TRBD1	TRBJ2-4	CASSFGTELLAKNIQYF	TGCGCCAGCAGCTTCGGGACAGAACTTTTAGCCAAAAACATTCAGTACTTC
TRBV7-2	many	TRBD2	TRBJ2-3	CASSLWGGGLTDTQYF	TGTGCCAGCAGCTTATGGGGCGGGGGACTCACAGATACGCAGTATTTT
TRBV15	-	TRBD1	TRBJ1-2	CATSPRTGGANTF	TGTGCCACCAGCCCACGAACAGGGGGCGCGAACACCTTC
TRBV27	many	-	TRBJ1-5	CASSPNNQPQHF	TGTGCCAGCAGCCCCAACAATCAGCCCCAGCATTTT
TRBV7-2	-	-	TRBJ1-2	CASSPRGGEGYTF	TGTGCCAGCAGCCCTCGGGGGGGGGAAGGCTACACCTTC
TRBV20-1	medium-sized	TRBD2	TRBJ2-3	CSASPPRGGPYTDTQYF	TGCAGTGCTAGCCCACCTCGCGGGGGGCCTTACACAGATACGCAGTATTTT
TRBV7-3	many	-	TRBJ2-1	CASRGNNEQFF	TGTGCCAGCAGGGGTAATAATGAGCAGTTCTTC
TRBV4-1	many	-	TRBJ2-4	CASSQDRQGRDIQYF	TGCGCCAGCAGCCAAGATAGGCAGGGGAGGGACATTCAGTACTTC
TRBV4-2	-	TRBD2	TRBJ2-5	CASSQGTSGNQETQYF	TGTGCCAGCAGCCAAGGGACTAGCGGGAACCAAGAGACCCAGTACTTC
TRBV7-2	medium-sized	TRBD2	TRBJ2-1	CASSLAGTSGYNEQFF	TGTGCCAGCAGCTTAGCTGGGACTAGCGGGTACAATGAGCAGTTCTTC
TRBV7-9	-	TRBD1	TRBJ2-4	CASRSGQGVENIQYF	TGTGCCAGCAGGTCGGGACAGGGAGTCGAAAACATTCAGTACTTC
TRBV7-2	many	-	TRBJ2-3	CASSLQPGGTDTQYF	TGTGCCAGCAGCTTACAACCGGGAGGCACAGATACGCAGTATTTT
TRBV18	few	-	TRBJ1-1	CASSYVGGNTEAFF	TGTGCCAGCTCGTATGTGGGGGGGAATACTGAAGCTTTCTTT
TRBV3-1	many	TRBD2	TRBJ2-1	CASSETSGGLNEQFF	TGTGCCAGCAGCGAGACTAGCGGGGGGCTCAATGAGCAGTTCTTC
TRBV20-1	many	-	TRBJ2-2	CSARSVGTGELFF	TGCAGTGCTAGATCGGTGGGGACCGGGGAGCTGTTTTTT
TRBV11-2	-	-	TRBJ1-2	CASSSGTAGDYGYTF	TGTGCCAGCAGCTCGGGGACTGCCGGGGACTATGGCTACACCTTC
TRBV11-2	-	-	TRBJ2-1	CASSLWSGSYNEQFF	TGTGCCAGCAGCTTATGGAGTGGCTCCTACAATGAGCAGTTCTTC
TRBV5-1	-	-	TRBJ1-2	CARSLGQNYGYTF	TGCGCCAGGAGCCTCGGACAGAACTATGGCTACACCTTC
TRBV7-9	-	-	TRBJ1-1	CASSLDHEQNTEAFF	TGTGCCAGCAGCTTAGATCATGAACAGAACACTGAAGCTTTCTTT
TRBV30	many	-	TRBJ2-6	CAWRGGSGANVLTF	TGTGCCTGGAGAGGAGGGTCTGGGGCCAACGTCCTGACTTTC
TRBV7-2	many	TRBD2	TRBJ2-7	CASSFGEGGYEQYF	TGTGCCAGCAGCTTTGGGGAGGGAGGCTACGAGCAGTACTTC
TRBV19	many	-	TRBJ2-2	CASSSRARPGNTGELFF	TGTGCCAGTAGTTCTCGGGCCCGACCCGGGAACACCGGGGAGCTGTTTTTT
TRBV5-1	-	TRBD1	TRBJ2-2	CASSSGQGVGELFF	TGCGCCAGCAGCTCGGGACAGGGCGTCGGGGAGCTGTTTTTT
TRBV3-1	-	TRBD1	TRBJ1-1	CASSQGEGARKNTEAFF	TGTGCCAGCAGCCAAGGAGAGGGGGCGAGAAAAAACACTGAAGCTTTCTTT
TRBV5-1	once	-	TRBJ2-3	CASSLQSDTQYF	TGCGCCAGCAGCTTGCAGTCAGATACGCAGTATTTT
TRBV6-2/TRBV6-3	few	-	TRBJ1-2	CASRETVGYGYTF	TGTGCCAGCAGGGAGACTGTGGGCTATGGCTACACCTTC
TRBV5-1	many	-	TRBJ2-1	CASSLDGGRGNEQFF	TGCGCCAGCAGCTTGGACGGGGGGCGAGGGAATGAGCAGTTCTTC
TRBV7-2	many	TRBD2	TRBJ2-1	CASSPGLAGNEQFF	TGTGCCAGCAGCCCGGGACTAGCCGGGAATGAGCAGTTCTTC
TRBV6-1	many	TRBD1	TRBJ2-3	CASRPDRVSDTQYF	TGTGCCAGCAGGCCGGACAGGGTGAGCGATACGCAGTATTTT